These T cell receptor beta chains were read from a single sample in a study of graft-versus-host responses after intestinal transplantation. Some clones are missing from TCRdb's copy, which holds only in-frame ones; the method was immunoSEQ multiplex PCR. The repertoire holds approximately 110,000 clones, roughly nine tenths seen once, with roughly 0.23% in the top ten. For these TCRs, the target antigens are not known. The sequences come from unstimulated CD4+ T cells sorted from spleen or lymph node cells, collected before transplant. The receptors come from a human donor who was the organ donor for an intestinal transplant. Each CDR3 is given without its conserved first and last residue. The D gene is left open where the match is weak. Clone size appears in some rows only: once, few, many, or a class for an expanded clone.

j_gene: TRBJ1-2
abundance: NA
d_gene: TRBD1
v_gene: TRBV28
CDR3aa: ASSLGTGEGYGYT

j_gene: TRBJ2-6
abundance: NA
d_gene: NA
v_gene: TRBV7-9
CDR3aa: ASSQIEGGSGANVLT

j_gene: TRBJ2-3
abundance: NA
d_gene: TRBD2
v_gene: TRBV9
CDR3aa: ASSVVGTSWDTQY

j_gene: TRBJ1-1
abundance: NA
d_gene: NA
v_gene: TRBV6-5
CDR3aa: ASRRTVNTEAF

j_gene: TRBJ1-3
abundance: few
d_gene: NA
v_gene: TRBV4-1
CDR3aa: ASSRDRLGNTIY

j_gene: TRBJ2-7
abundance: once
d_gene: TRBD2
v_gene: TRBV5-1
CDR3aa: ASSSGLAGFSYEQY

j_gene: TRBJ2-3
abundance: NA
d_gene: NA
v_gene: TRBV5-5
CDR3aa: ASSLSSGVADTQY

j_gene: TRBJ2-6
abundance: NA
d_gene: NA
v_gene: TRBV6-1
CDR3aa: ASRSISGANVLT

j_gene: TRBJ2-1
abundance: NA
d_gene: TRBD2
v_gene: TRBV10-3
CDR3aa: AIRGTSGRTNEQF

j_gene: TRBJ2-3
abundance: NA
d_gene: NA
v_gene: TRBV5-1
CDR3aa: ASSYDPGDTQY

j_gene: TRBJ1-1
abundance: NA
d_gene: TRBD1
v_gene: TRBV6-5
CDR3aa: ASRQGPPDTEAF

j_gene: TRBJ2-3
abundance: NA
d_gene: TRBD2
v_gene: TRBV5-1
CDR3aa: ASSLKGLGTDTQY

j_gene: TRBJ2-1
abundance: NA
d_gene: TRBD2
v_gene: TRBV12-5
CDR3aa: ASGFTSSLWTSEDGTHNEQF

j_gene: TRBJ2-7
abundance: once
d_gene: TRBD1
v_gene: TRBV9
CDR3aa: ASSTDRESGEQY

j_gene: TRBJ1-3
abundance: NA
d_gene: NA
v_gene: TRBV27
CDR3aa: ASSPWTDLGRRNTIY

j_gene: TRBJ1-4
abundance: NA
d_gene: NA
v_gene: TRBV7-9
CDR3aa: ASTIASNNNEKLF

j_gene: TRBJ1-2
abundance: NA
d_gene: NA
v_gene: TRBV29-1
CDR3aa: SDLDRLYGYT

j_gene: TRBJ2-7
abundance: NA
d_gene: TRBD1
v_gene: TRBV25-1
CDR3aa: ASSGRDRDLSYEQY

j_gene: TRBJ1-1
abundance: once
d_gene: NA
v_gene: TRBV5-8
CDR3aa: ASSWGHGREAF

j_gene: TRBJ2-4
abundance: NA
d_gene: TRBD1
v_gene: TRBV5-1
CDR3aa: ASSLAGGDTKNIQY

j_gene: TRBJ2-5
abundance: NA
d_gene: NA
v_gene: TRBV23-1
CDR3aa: ASSLTQY

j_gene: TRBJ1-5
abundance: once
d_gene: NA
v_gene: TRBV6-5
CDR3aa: ASQVDSNQPQH

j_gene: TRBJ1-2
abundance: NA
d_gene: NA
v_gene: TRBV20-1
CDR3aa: SARGTGGYT

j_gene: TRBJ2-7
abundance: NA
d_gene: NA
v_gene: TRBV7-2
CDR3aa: ASSPSYEQY

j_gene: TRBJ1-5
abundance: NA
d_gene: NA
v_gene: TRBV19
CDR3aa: ASRFTGYPDQPQH

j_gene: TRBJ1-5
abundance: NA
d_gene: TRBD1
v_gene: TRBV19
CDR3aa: ASSIQGGQPQH

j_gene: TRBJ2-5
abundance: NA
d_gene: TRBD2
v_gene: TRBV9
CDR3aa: ASSVGAGEWGETQY